This TCR beta chain came from a study of T cell repertoires in cytomegalovirus infection. Turning to the study itself: The public TCR beta signatures pointed to both CMV infection and matching HLA type. Overall study findings and caveats: What dominated the ex vivo response were HLA-C-restricted CMV-specific TCR beta clonotypes. The cumulative frequency of public TCR beta families identified carriers of CMV plus the relevant HLA.

To note about this clonotype: Antigen: not known.

The CDR3 totals 16 residues. The V gene lost 7 bases and the J gene lost 2 bases, with 18 bases spanning the gap. CDR1 and CDR2 (germline): MNHEY, SMNVEV (reference sequence). Using its own MiXCR run on the reads, TCRdb lists one record per CDR3 protein. This sample yields roughly 500,000 distinct CDR3 sequences, of which approximately 15% are seen a single time; roughly 25% belongs to the top ten. Specimen: CD8+ T cells from PBMCs. The chain links TRBV27 to TRBJ2-1, with TRBD2 as a possible D gene (6 bases). The clonotype comes from a human donor in good health (CMV status not recorded). Some clones in this sample may be carry-over from other donors' samples. The CDR3, as DNA: TGTGCCAGCAACCCCGGAGGGAGTCGGGCCTACAATGAGCAGTTCTTC. Residues: CASNPGGSRAYNEQFF.